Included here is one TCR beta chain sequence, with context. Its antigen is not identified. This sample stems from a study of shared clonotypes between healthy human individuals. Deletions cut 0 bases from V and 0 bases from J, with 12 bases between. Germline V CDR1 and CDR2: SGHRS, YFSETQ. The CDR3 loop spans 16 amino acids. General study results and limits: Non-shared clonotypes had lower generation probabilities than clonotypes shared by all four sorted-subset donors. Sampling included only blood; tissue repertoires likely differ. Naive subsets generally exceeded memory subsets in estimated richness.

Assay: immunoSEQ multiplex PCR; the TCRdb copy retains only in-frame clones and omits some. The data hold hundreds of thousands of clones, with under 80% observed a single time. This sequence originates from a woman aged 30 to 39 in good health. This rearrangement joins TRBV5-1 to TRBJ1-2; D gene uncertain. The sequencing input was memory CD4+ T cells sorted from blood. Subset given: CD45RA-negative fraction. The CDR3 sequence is CASSLGFGASNYGYTF. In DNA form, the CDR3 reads TGCGCCAGCAGCTTGGGTTTCGGAGCCTCTAACTATGGCTACACCTTC.